This T cell receptor (beta chain) emerged from a study of cytomegalovirus exposure and HLA in healthy donors. The PCR contained 60 Vbeta and 13 Jbeta primers. TCRdb keeps only in-frame clones here, not all; method: immunoSEQ multiplex PCR. This table has roughly 80,000 clones, about 69% appearing once. Germline-derived CDR1 and CDR2 are MNHNS and SASEGT. CDR3 length: 16 residues. V shed 2 bases and J 4 bases; nucleotides not matched to a gene: 10. The clonotype originates from a woman aged 40 to 50 in good health and CMV-seropositive. The J gene is TRBJ1-2, the V gene TRBV6-1, with TRBD1 matching 7 bases. The sequenced sample consisted of PBMCs. Written as DNA, the CDR3 is TGTGCCAGCAGTGAATACAGGGGAAGTATTAGCTATGGCTACACCTTC. Encoded protein: CASSEYRGSISYGYTF.